This TCR beta chain derives from a study of shared clonotypes between healthy human individuals. Notes on the study in general: Non-shared clonotypes had lower generation probabilities than clonotypes shared by all four sorted-subset donors. The sole specimen, blood, was sampled, and tissue repertoires likely differ.

In the case of this clone: Its antigen is as yet unknown.

The CDR3 totals 16 residues. V dropped 2 bases and J dropped 8; count of bases not matched to a gene: 9. Germline V lookup: CDR1 MNHEY, CDR2 SVGAGI. Cells designated naive CD8 were CD45RO-negative and were positively selected for CCR7, with terminally differentiated effector memory CD45RA+ cells excluded. The assay was carried out at the deep level. Here immunoSEQ multiplex PCR was the method, and the copy in TCRdb shows in-frame clones only, minus some. The sample carries around 610,000 clones, 95% to 97% recorded once. The source of this sequence is a woman in her 30s in good health. This chain joins TRBV6-5 and TRBJ1-6; TRBD1 agrees at 7 bases. The specimen was naive CD8+ T cells sorted from blood. CDR3 sequence: CASSYPGQVGDSPLHF. The CDR3, as DNA: TGTGCCAGCAGTTACCCCGGACAGGTCGGTGATTCACCCCTCCACTTT.